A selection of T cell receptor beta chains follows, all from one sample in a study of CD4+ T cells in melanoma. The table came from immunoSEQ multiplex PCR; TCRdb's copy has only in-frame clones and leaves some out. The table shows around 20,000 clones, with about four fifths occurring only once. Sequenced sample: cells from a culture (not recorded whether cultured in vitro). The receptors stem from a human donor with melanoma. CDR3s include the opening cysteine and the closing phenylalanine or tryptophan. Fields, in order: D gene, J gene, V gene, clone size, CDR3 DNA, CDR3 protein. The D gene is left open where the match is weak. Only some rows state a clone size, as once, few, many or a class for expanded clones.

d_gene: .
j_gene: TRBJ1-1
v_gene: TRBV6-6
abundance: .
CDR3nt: TGTGCCAGCAGTGACCGGACAGAAATGAACACTGAAGCTTTCTTT
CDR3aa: CASSDRTEMNTEAFF

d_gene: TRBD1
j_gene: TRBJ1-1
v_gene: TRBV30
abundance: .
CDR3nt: TGTGCCTGGTTCAACCAACCAGGGGGCGGATCTGAAGCTTTCTTT
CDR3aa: CAWFNQPGGGSEAFF

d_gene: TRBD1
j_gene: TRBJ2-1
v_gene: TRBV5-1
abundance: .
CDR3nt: TGCGCCAGCAGCTTGGACGGACAGGGGACGAATGAGCAGTTCTTC
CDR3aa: CASSLDGQGTNEQFF

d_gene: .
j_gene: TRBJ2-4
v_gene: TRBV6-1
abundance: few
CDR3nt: TGTGCCAGCAGTGAACAGGTCTCCCTAGCCAAAAACATTCAGTACTTC
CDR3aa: CASSEQVSLAKNIQYF

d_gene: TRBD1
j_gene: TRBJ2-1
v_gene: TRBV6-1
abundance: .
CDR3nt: TGTGCCAGCAGTGCCCGGACAGGGGTCGATGAGCAGTTCTTC
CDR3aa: CASSARTGVDEQFF

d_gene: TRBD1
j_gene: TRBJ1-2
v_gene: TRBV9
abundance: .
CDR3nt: TGTGCCAGCAGCGTAGAGGAACGAGGGGGCGCAGCCTATGGCTACACCTTC
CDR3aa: CASSVEERGGAAYGYTF

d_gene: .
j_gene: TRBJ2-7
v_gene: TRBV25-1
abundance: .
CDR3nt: TGTGCCAGCAGTGAGCCCGGGTTAGGGACCTACGAGCAGTACTTC
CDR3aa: CASSEPGLGTYEQYF

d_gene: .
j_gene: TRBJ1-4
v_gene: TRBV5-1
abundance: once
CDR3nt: TGCGCCAGCAGCTCCGACCCTGGGTCTGATCGAAAACTGTTTTTT
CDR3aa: CASSSDPGSDRKLFF

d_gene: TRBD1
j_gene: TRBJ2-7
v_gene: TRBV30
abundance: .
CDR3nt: TGTGCCTGGAGCAGGGGGCTCTACGAGCAGTACTTC
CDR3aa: CAWSRGLYEQYF

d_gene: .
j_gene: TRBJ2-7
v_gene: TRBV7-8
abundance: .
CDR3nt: TGTGCCAGCAGGCGAGGAGGGCTACGTGAGCAGTACTTC
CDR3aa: CASRRGGLREQYF

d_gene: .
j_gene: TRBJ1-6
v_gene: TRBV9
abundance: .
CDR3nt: TGTGCCAGCAGCCCCCGGACAAACTCTGGCTTAAATTCACCCCTCCACTTT
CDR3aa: CASSPRTNSGLNSPLHF

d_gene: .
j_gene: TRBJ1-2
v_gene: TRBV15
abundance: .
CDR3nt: TGTGCCACCAGCAGACCGCCTGGGGACGGGAGGGGCTACACCTTC
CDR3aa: CATSRPPGDGRGYTF

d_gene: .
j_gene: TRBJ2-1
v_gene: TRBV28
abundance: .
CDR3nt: TGTGCCAGCAGTAGCCCCCAGTGGGCTGGATACAATGAGCAGTTCTTC
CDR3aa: CASSSPQWAGYNEQFF

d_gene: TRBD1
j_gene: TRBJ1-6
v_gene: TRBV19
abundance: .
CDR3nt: TGTGCCAGTAGTATTATCAAGGGACAGGGCTCTCCCCTCCACTTT
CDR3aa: CASSIIKGQGSPLHF

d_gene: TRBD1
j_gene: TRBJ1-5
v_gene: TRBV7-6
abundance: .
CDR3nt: TGTGCCAGCAGCTTATTCCCGGACAGGGTGCCATCTCAGCCCCAGCATTTT
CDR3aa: CASSLFPDRVPSQPQHF

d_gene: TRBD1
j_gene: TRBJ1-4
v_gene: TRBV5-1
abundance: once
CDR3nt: TGCGCCAGCAGCCAGGGACAGAATAATGAAAAACTGTTTTTT
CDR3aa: CASSQGQNNEKLFF

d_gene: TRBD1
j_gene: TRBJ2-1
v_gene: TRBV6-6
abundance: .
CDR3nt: TGTGCCAGCAGCACCCCAGGGGGCCAGTACAATGAGCAGTTCTTC
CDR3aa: CASSTPGGQYNEQFF

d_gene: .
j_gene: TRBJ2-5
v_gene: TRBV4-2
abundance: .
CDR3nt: TGTGCCAGCAGCCAAGATGGGAGGTCCAAAGAGACCCAGTACTTC
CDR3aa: CASSQDGRSKETQYF

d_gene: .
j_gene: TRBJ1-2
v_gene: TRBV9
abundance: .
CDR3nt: TGTGCCAGCAGCGTAGGCTTGGCCCCGGACTATGGCTACACCTTC
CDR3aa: CASSVGLAPDYGYTF

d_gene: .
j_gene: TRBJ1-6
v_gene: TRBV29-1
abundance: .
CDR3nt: TGCAGCGCGGCCCGGGACGTAAATTCACCCCTCCACTTT
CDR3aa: CSAARDVNSPLHF

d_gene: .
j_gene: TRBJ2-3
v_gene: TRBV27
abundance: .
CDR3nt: TGTGCCAGCAGTTACGCCTCCTTCTTGGGCTTCTTGGATACGCAGTATTTT
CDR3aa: CASSYASFLGFLDTQYF

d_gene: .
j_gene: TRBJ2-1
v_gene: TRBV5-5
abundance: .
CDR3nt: TGTGCCAGCAGCTTGTTTATGTGGACAGAAGGCAATGAGCAGTTCTTC
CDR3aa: CASSLFMWTEGNEQFF

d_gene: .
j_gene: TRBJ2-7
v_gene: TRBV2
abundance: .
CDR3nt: TGTGCCAGCAGTGAAGTCCCTCAGGGAGGAGAGCAGTACTTC
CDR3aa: CASSEVPQGGEQYF

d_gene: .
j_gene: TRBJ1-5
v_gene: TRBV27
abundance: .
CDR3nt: TGTGCCAGCAGCGAAAGAGGAAATCAGCCCCAGCATTTT
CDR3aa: CASSERGNQPQHF

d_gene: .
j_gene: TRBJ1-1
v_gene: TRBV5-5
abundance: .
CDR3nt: TGTGCCAGCAGCTTGGTCGCCACCGCAGTCAACACTGAAGCTTTCTTT
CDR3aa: CASSLVATAVNTEAFF

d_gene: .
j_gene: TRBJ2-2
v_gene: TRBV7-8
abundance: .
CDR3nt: TGTGCCAGCAGCTTAGACGGGGCTGCGAACACCGGGGAGCTGTTTTTT
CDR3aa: CASSLDGAANTGELFF

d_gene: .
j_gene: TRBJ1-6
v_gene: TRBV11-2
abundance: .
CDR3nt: TGTGCCAGCAGCTTCTTGGCAGGGCCCAAAACCCTCCACTTT
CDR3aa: CASSFLAGPKTLHF

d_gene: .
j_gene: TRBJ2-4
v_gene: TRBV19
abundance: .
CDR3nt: TGTGCCAGTAGTAGGGGGTCAGGAGGCATTCAGTACTTC
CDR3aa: CASSRGSGGIQYF

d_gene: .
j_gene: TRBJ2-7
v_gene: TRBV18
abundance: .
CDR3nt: TGTGCCAGCTCACCACCGTTTGGAGGCTACGAGCAGTACTTC
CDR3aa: CASSPPFGGYEQYF

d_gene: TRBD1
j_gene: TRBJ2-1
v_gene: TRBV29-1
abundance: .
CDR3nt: TGCAGCGTTGATACAGGGGACCATGAGCAGTTCTTC
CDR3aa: CSVDTGDHEQFF

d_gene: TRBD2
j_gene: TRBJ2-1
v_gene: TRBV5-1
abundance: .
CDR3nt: TGCGCCAGCAGCTTGGAGGGGACTAGCGGGGTCGCTGAGCAGTTCTTC
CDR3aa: CASSLEGTSGVAEQFF

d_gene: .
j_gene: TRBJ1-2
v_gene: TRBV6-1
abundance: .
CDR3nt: TGTGCCAGCAGTGATCCCGGGGTGTCGGGCGGCTACACCTTC
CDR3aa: CASSDPGVSGGYTF

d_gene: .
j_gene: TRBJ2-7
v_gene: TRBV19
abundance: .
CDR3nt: TGTGCCAGTAGGGATTCCGGGACATCCGTCTACGAGCAGTACTTC
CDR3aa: CASRDSGTSVYEQYF

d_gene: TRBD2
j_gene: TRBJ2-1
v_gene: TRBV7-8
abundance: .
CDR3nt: TGTGCCAGCAGCCGGAGAGCGGGGGGCACTTCAACTGAGCAGTTCTTC
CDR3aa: CASSRRAGGTSTEQFF

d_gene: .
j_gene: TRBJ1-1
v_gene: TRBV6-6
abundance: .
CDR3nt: TGTGCCAGCTTGCCCGAACGGGACACTGAAGCTTTCTTT
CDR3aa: CASLPERDTEAFF

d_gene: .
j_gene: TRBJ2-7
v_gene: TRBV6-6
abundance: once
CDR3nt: TGTGCCAGCAGTAGCGACGGCCTCAAGGGGAGCGAGCAGTACTTC
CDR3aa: CASSSDGLKGSEQYF

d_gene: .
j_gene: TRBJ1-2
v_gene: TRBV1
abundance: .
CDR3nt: TGCACCAGCAGCCAAGAGGGGCAGGGGAACTATGGCTACACCTTC
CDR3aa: CTSSQEGQGNYGYTF

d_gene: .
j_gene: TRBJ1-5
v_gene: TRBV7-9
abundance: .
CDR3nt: TGTGCCAGCAGCTTATCGGGGGTCCTTCCGCCCCAGCATTTT
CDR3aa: CASSLSGVLPPQHF

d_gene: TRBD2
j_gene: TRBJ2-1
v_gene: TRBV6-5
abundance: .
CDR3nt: TGTGCCAGCAGTTACAGTAGCGGGGTGTACAATGAGCAGTTCTTC
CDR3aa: CASSYSSGVYNEQFF

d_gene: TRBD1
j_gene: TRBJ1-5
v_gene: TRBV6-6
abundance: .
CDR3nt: TGTGCCAGCAGTTACGAAGGACAGGGGAGTCGACAGCCCCAGCATTTT
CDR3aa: CASSYEGQGSRQPQHF

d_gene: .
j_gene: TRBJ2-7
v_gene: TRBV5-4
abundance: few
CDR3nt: TGTGCCAGCAGCTTACCGGGATACGAGCAGTACTTC
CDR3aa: CASSLPGYEQYF

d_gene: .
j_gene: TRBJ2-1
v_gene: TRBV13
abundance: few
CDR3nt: TGTGCCAGCAGCTTAGATCTAGGGGCCGACAATGAGCAGTTCTTC
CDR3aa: CASSLDLGADNEQFF

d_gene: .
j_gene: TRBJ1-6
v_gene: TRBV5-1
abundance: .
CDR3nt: TGCGCCAGCAGCTTAGAACAGGGAACCCTTAATTCACCCCTCCACTTT
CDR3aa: CASSLEQGTLNSPLHF

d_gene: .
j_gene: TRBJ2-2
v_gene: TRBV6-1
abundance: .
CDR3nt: TGTGCCAGCAGTGAATGGCTGTCCGCCGGGGAGCTGTTTTTT
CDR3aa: CASSEWLSAGELFF

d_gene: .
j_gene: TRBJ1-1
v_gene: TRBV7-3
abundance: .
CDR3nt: TGTGCCAGCAGCCCAGAGGGGAGAAGAATGAACACTGAAGCTTTCTTT
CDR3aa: CASSPEGRRMNTEAFF

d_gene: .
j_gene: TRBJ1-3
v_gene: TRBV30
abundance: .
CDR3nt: TGTGCCTGGAGTTACAGTTCGGACACCATATATTTT
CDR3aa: CAWSYSSDTIYF

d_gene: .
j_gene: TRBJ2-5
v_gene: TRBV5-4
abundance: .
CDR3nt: TGTGCCAGCAGCTTGGCAGGGCGCCAAGAGACCCAGTACTTC
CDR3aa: CASSLAGRQETQYF

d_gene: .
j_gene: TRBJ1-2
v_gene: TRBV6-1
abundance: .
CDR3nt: TGTGCCTGTCTGACCGTCTTCTATGGCTACACCTTC
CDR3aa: CACLTVFYGYTF